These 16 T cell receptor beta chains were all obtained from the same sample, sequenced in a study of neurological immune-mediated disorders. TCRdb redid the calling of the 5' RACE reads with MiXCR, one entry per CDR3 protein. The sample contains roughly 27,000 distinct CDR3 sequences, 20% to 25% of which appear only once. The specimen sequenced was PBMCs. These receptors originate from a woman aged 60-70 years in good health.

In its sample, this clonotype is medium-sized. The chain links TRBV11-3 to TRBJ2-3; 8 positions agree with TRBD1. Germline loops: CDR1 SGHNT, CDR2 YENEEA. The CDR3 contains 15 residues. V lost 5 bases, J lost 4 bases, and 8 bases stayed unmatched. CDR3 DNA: TGTGCCAGCAGCCGTGGACAGGGTAGAGCAGATACGCAGTATTTT. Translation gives CASSRGQGRADTQYF.

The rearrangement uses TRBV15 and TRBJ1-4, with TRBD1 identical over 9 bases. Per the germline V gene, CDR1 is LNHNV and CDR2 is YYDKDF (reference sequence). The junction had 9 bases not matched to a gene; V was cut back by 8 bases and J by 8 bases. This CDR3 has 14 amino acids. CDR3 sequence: CATGTRQGEEKLFF. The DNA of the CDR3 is TGTGCCACCGGGACGAGACAGGGGGAAGAAAAACTGTTTTTT.

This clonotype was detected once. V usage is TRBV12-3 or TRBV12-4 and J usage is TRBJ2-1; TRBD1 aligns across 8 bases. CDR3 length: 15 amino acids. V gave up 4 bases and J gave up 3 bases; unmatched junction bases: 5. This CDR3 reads CASSSTTGDYNEQFF. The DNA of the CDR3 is TGTGCCAGCAGTTCGACGACAGGGGACTACAATGAGCAGTTCTTC.

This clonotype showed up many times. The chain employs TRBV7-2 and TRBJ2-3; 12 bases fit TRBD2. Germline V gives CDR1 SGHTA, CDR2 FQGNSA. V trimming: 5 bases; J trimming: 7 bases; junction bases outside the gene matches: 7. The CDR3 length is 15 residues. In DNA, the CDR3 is TGTGCCAGCAGCCCGAGCCTAGCGGGGGGGTATACGCAGTATTTT. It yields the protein CASSPSLAGGYTQYF.

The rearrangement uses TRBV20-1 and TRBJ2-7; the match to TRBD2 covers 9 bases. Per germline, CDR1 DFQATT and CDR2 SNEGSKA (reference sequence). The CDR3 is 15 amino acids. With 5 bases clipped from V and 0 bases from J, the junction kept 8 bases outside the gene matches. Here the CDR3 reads CSAGAVRGGSYEQYF. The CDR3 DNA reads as TGCAGTGCTGGAGCTGTGCGGGGGGGCTCCTACGAGCAGTACTTC.

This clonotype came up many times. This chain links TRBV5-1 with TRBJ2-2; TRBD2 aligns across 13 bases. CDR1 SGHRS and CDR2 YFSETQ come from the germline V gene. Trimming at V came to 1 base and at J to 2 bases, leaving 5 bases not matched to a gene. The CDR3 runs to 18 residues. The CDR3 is CASSLKGLAGPNTGELFF. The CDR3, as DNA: TGCGCCAGCAGCTTGAAGGGACTAGCGGGACCTAACACCGGGGAGCTGTTTTTT.

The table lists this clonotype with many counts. CDR3 bases: TGTGCCAGCAGTTTAGGAGGGTTCAATCAGCCCCAGCATTTT. Translating gives CASSLGGFNQPQHF. The chain combines TRBV12-3 or TRBV12-4 with TRBJ1-5; D gene unclear. The CDR3 length is 14 residues. The germline V and J ends were trimmed by 1 base and 3 bases, with 7 bases remaining between them.

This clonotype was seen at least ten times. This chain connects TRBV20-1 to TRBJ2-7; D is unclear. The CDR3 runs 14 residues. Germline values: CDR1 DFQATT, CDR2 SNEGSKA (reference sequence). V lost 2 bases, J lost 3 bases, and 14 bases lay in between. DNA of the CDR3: TGCAGTGCTAGAAAAGGGCCCCCTAGCTACGAGCAGTACTTC. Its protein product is CSARKGPPSYEQYF.

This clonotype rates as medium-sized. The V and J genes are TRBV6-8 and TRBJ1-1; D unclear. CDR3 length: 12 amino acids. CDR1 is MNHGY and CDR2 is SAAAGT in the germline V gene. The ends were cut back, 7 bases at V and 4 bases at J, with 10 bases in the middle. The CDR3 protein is CASKLRATEAFF. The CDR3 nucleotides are TGTGCCAGCAAACTCCGCGCCACTGAAGCTTTCTTT.

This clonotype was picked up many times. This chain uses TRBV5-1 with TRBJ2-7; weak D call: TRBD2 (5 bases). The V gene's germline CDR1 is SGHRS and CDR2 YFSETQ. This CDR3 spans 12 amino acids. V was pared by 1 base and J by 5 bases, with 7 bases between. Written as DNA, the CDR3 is TGCGCCAGCAGCTTGCGGGGAGACGAGCAGTACTTC. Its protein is CASSLRGDEQYF.

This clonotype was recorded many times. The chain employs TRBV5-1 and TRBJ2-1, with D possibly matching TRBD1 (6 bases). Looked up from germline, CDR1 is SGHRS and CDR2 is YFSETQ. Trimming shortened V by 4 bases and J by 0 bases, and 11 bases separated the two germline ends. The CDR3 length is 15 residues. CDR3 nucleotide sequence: TGCGCCAGCAGCGACAGGACGAGCTCCTACAATGAGCAGTTCTTC. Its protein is CASSDRTSSYNEQFF. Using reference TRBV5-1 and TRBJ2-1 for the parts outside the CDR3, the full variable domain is KAGVTQTPRYLIKTRGQQVTLSCSPISGHRSVSWYQQTPGQGLQFLFEYFSETQRNKGNFPGRFSGRQFSNSRSEMNVSTLELGDSALYLCASSDRTSSYNEQFFGPGTRLTVL.

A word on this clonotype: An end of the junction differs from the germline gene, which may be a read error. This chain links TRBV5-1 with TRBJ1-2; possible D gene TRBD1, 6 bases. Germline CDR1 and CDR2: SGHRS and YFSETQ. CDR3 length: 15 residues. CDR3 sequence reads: CASSFRYAPRGGYTF. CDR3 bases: TGCGCCAGCAGCTTTCGGTACGCCCCCAGGGGAGGCTACACATTC.

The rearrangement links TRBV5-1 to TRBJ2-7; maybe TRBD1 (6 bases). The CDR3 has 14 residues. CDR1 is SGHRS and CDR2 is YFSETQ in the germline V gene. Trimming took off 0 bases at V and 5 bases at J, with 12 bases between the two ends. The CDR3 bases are TGCGCCAGCAGCTTGGGTACAGGGTCGGACGAGCAGTACTTC. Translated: CASSLGTGSDEQYF.

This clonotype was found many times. CDR3 region: CASSYPPLEYEQYF. For the CDR3, the DNA is TGTGCCAGCAGTTACCCACCTCTCGAATACGAGCAGTACTTC. The rearrangement links TRBV6-2 or TRBV6-3 to TRBJ2-7; D call uncertain. The CDR3 consists of 14 residues. Trimming took 2 bases from V and 4 from J, leaving 12 bases between them. In germline, CDR1 is MNHEY, CDR2 SVGEGT.

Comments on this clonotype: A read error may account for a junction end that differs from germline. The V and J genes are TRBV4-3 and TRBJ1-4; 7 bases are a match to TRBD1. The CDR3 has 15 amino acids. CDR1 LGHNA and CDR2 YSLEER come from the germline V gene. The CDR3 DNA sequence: TGCGCCAGCAGCATTACAGGGGCAACTAATGAAAAACTGATTTTT. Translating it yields CASSITGATNEKLIF.

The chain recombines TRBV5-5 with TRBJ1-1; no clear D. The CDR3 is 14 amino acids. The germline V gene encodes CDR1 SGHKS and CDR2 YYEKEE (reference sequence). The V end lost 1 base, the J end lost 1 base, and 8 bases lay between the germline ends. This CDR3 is CASSLNGENTEAFF. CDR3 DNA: TGTGCCAGCAGCTTGAACGGGGAGAACACTGAAGCTTTCTTT.